This T cell receptor (beta chain) is drawn from a study of T-cell reconstitution after alpha-beta-depleted transplantation in children (dated by TCRdb to about 2016). Turning to the overall study: Using TCR repertoire profiling, the study quantitatively followed how T-cell immune reconstitution unfolded in children after TCRalphabeta/CD19-depleted allogeneic hematopoietic cell transplantation.

Turning to this clonotype: There is no known antigen for this receptor. Base qualities were left out, and no much larger clone turns up one base away.

Receptor libraries were prepared by PCR. The listed sequencing device is Illumina HiSeq 2500. TCR library preparation used molecular barcoding, with unique molecular identifiers applied to normalize quantification of the TCRbeta repertoire. Starting from the raw public reads, TCRdb applied fastp trimming at Q25, assembled clones with MiXCR and retained in-frame beta chains. Here each entry gathers all rows of one CDR3 protein and keeps the most common genes and DNA. This sample gives roughly 590,000 distinct CDR3 sequences in total; around 16% of them show up just once. The top ten clonotypes cover 0.8% to 1.1% of the sample. The germline V gene (reference sequence) sets CDR1 to MNHEY and CDR2 to SMNVEV. CDR3 length: 14 amino acids, cysteine to phenylalanine. CDR3 DNA only is kept here, 42 bases in frame from base 1. The V end loses 6 bases and the J end loses 6 bases, and a stretch of 12 bases separates them.

This specimen consisted of PBMCs from the stem cell graft donor, obtained from the stem cell graft. This TCR was sampled from a human donor who donated a stem cell graft to a child with acute myeloid leukemia. The chain couples TRBV27 to TRBJ1-6, and TRBD1 may be the D gene, going by 5 matching bases. The CDR3 region reads CASRGDSSNSPLHF. DNA sequence: TGTGCCAGCAGGGGAGACAGCTCTAATTCACCCCTCCACTTT.